The rows below give T cell receptor beta chains drawn from one sample of a study of blood T cells in healthy people across ages. MiXCR, run by TCRdb on the 5' RACE reads, gives a single entry per CDR3 protein. The table lists some 1.7 million distinct CDR3 sequences, roughly 30% of them singletons. Material for sequencing was blood. These receptors were taken from a woman aged 25 to 39 in good health. The CDR3 runs from the conserved cysteine through the conserved F or W. Fields, in order: clone size, J gene, D gene, V gene, CDR3 DNA, CDR3 protein. D genes are given only for firm matches. Clone size is given for some rows only: seen once, a few or many times, or a class if the clone is expanded.

>-|TRBJ2-7|-|TRBV28
TGTGCCAGCCGTTCGTACGCCCCCTACGAGCAGTACTTC
CASRSYAPYEQYF
>few|TRBJ2-3|-|TRBV7-8
TGTGCCAGCAGGTCGGGGGGCGCCACAGATACGCAGTATTTT
CASRSGGATDTQYF
>-|TRBJ1-4|-|TRBV20-1
TGCAGTGCTTTTAGAAATCCCCTCGTAAATGAAAAACTGTTTTTT
CSAFRNPLVNEKLFF
>many|TRBJ2-1|-|TRBV2
TGTGCCAGCAGTCCGCCCGGACGCTACTCGTGGCAGTTCTTC
CASSPPGRYSWQFF
>few|TRBJ1-2|-|TRBV20-1
TGCAGTGCTAGAGCACCAACAGGGAACTATGGCTACACCTTC
CSARAPTGNYGYTF
>-|TRBJ2-2|-|TRBV4-2
TGTGCCAGTAGCAAAAGGGCGGGGCAGGGAAGAACCGGGGAGCTGTTTTTT
CASSKRAGQGRTGELFF
>-|TRBJ2-3|TRBD2|TRBV5-5
TGTGCCAGCAGCTTGGGGCTAGCGGGCAGAGATACGCAGTATTTT
CASSLGLAGRDTQYF
>-|TRBJ2-4|TRBD2|TRBV7-9
TGTGCCAGCAGCCCCGGACTAGCGGGGGGCCCGGGGGCCAAAAACATTCAGTACTTC
CASSPGLAGGPGAKNIQYF
>many|TRBJ2-7|-|TRBV6-5
TGTGCCAGCAGCCGGGGACCCAACGAGCAGTACTTC
CASSRGPNEQYF
>few|TRBJ1-2|-|TRBV4-2
TGTGCCAGCAGCCAAGAGAGCCTATCCGGCTACACCTTC
CASSQESLSGYTF
>-|TRBJ1-1|-|TRBV9
TGTGCCAGCAGCGAGGGGTTTGAGAACACTGAAGCTTTCTTT
CASSEGFENTEAFF
>many|TRBJ1-2|TRBD1|TRBV5-5
TGTGCCAGCAGCTCTACAGGGGGCTGGGATGGCTACACCTTC
CASSSTGGWDGYTF
>many|TRBJ2-1|-|TRBV12-3/TRBV12-4
TGTGCCAGCACGGGATTGGATGAGCAGTTCTTC
CASTGLDEQFF
>-|TRBJ2-7|-|TRBV5-5
TGTGCCAGCAGCTTGGCCCAACAGGGTGGAACCTACGAGCAGTACTTC
CASSLAQQGGTYEQYF
>many|TRBJ2-1|TRBD2|TRBV6-5
TGTGCCAGCAGTTCTCTCAGCGGGAGTAGCTACAATGAGCAGTTCTTC
CASSSLSGSSYNEQFF
>few|TRBJ2-7|TRBD1|TRBV20-1
TGCAGTGTCGCGCAGAAGGACAGGGAAAAGTACTTC
CSVAQKDREKYF
>-|TRBJ2-3|-|TRBV27
TGTGTCACCGGCGGTGGGGCAGATACGCAGTATTTT
CVTGGGADTQYF
>-|TRBJ2-3|-|TRBV7-2
TGTGCCAGCAGCTTAGTGAAGCGGACTAGCACAGATACGCAGTATTTT
CASSLVKRTSTDTQYF
>few|TRBJ2-1|TRBD2|TRBV20-1
TGCAGTCGAAACGCGGGGGGTTTGGGGGAGCAGTTCTTC
CSRNAGGLGEQFF
>many|TRBJ1-2|-|TRBV2
TGTGCCAGCAGTGAAACAGTTCTCGGGGGACCCTATGGCTACACCTTC
CASSETVLGGPYGYTF
>-|TRBJ2-7|TRBD1|TRBV5-4
TGTGCCAGCAACGGATGGGACAGCTCCTACGAGCAGTACTTC
CASNGWDSSYEQYF
>-|TRBJ2-3|-|TRBV18
TGCGCCAGCTCACCGCGGGACTCCCGGGGAGATACGCAGTATTTT
CASSPRDSRGDTQYF
>many|TRBJ2-7|-|TRBV20-1
TGCAGTGCTGCGGGGACCTTTTACGAGCAGTACTTC
CSAAGTFYEQYF
>few|TRBJ2-5|-|TRBV5-1
TGCGCCAGCAGCTTGGAGACAGCGGAAGAGACCCAGTACTTC
CASSLETAEETQYF
>few|TRBJ2-4|TRBD2|TRBV7-9
TGTGCCAGCAGGTCTCTTCTAGCGGACGCCCGGGAAAACATTCAGTACTTC
CASRSLLADARENIQYF
>-|TRBJ2-3|TRBD2|TRBV7-9
TGTGCCAGCAGCAAACCGGGACTAGCGGGAGGTGGCACAGATACGCAGTATTTT
CASSKPGLAGGGTDTQYF
>-|TRBJ2-5|TRBD1|TRBV7-7
TGTGCCAGCAGCCGGGGACAGCAAGAGACCCTGTACTTC
CASSRGQQETLYF
>-|TRBJ2-5|-|TRBV7-9
TGTGCCACCAGCTTTACTGGCTCGATAGAGACCCAGTACTTC
CATSFTGSIETQYF
>-|TRBJ1-1|TRBD1|TRBV24-1
TGTGCCACCAGTGATAATAGGGGGCTCGAAGCTTTCTTT
CATSDNRGLEAFF
>-|TRBJ1-5|-|TRBV6-1
TGTGCCAGCAGTGAAGTAGTGTCGCTTAGCAATCAGCCCCAGCATTTT
CASSEVVSLSNQPQHF
>-|TRBJ2-6|TRBD1|TRBV5-1
TGCGCCAGCCGGGGACAGCCTAGCTCTGGGGCCAACGTCCTGACTTTC
CASRGQPSSGANVLTF
>few|TRBJ2-7|TRBD2|TRBV20-1
TGCAGTGCTAGATCTGGGACTAGCGGGGGCTACGAGCAGTACTTC
CSARSGTSGGYEQYF
>many|TRBJ1-5|TRBD1|TRBV28
TGTGCCAGCAGCTCCCCGAACAGGGGGCCCTCAGGCAATCAGCCCCAGCATTTT
CASSSPNRGPSGNQPQHF
>few|TRBJ2-5|TRBD1|TRBV20-1
TGCAGTGCTAGGAGGGGGCAGACCCAGTACTTC
CSARRGQTQYF
>few|TRBJ1-2|-|TRBV7-8
TGTGCCAGCAGCCTGGATCAGCGGACGACATATGGCTACACCTTC
CASSLDQRTTYGYTF
>-|TRBJ1-2|-|TRBV20-1
TGCAGTGCTAGAGATCATGAGGGGAGAGGCTATGGCTACACCTTC
CSARDHEGRGYGYTF
>many|TRBJ2-7|-|TRBV5-1
TGCGCCAGCGGACGCTCCGCAGCCTACGAGCAGTACTTC
CASGRSAAYEQYF
>once|TRBJ1-5|-|TRBV3-1
TGTGCCAGCAGCCAAGGGGGGCCTCCTAATCAGCCCCAGCATTTT
CASSQGGPPNQPQHF
>-|TRBJ1-3|-|TRBV6-5
TGTGCCAGCGGTCCCCGTCCTGGGGCTGGAAACACCATATATTTT
CASGPRPGAGNTIYF
>few|TRBJ1-1|TRBD1|TRBV15
TGTGCCACCAGCAGGGACAGGGGATTCACTGAAGCTTTCTTT
CATSRDRGFTEAFF
>-|TRBJ1-2|-|TRBV27
TGTGCCAGCAGTTTAAAACCGGACGGATCATATGGCTACACCTTC
CASSLKPDGSYGYTF
>few|TRBJ2-1|-|TRBV6-5
TGTGCCATAGGGCCTACAGATCCGCAGTTCTTC
CAIGPTDPQFF